Below, 30 T cell receptor beta chains from the same sample are listed, as sequenced in a study of T cell changes during pregnancy in multiple sclerosis. The assay was immunoSEQ multiplex PCR, and TCRdb's table has in-frame clones only and misses some. Of roughly 79,000 clones in the sample, 80% to 95% were seen once. The sample in question was CD4+ T cells from peripheral blood mononuclear cells, obtained before pregnancy. These receptors all stem from a female donor with multiple sclerosis, enrolled in a pregnancy study.

The chain links TRBV7-2 to TRBJ2-3; 7 bases line up with TRBD2. The CDR3 covers 15 residues. Germline values: CDR1 SGHTA, CDR2 FQGNSA. The trim removed 5 bases at V and 2 bases at J, leaving 7 bases unmatched. CDR3 region: CASSPRGGDTDTQYF. For the CDR3, the DNA is TGTGCCAGCAGCCCTCGGGGAGGGGACACAGATACGCAGTATTTT.

The V gene is TRBV11-2, the J gene TRBJ2-3; 11 bases match TRBD2. Germline CDR1 and CDR2: SGHAT and FQNNGV. The J segment lost 9 bases and the V segment lost 0 bases, leaving 5 bases of the junction unmatched. This CDR3 has 15 amino acids. For the CDR3, the DNA is TGTGCCAGCAGCTTAGAAACTAGCGGGAGCGAGACGCAGTATTTT. It is translated as CASSLETSGSETQYF.

This clone was recorded only once. This chain links TRBV6-1 with TRBJ1-4, with 8 positions matching TRBD1. The CDR3 runs to 15 residues. V lost 4 bases, J lost 3 bases, and 4 bases stayed unmatched. Germline CDR1 reads MNHNS; CDR2 reads SASEGT. CDR3 sequence reads: CASSAQGGANEKLFF. The CDR3 DNA follows: TGTGCCAGCAGTGCACAGGGGGGAGCTAATGAAAAACTGTTTTTT.

The chain employs TRBV11-2 and TRBJ2-4; tentative D call: TRBD2 (7 bases). CDR3 length equals 17 residues. V lost 1 base and J 7 bases, leaving 20 bases between the germline ends. CDR1 and CDR2 from the germline V gene are SGHAT and FQNNGV. The CDR3 loop is CASSLVGGGFGANIQYF. Written as DNA, the CDR3 is TGTGCCAGCAGCTTAGTGGGAGGGGGTTTTGGTGCGAACATTCAGTACTTC.

This chain joins TRBV15 and TRBJ1-6, with D perhaps TRBD1 (5 bases). Germline V CDR1 and CDR2: LNHNV, YYDKDF (reference sequence). V lost 0 bases and J lost 8, with 11 bases in between. This CDR3 region has 15 residues. This CDR3 is CATSRDTGEDSPLHF. The DNA of the CDR3 is TGTGCCACCAGCAGAGACACAGGAGAGGATTCACCCCTCCACTTT.

The V call is TRBV7-2, the J call TRBJ2-2, with 12 bases fitting TRBD2. The length of the CDR3 is 16 residues. The V segment lost 1 base and the J segment 8 bases; nucleotides outside the gene matches: 5. Germline V gives CDR1 SGHTA, CDR2 FQGNSA. The DNA for the CDR3 is TGTGCCAGCAGCTTAGTGACTAGCGGGAGAGGAGGGGAGCTGTTTTTT. This encodes CASSLVTSGRGGELFF.

The gene calls are TRBV19 and TRBJ2-3, with D tentatively TRBD1 (6 bases). V was pared by 7 bases and J by 6 bases, with 17 bases between. CDR1 and CDR2 from the germline V gene are LNHDA and SQIVND (reference sequence). The CDR3 runs to 14 residues. CDR3 nucleotides: TGTGCCAGTAAGTGGCAGGGGTTGGCGGATACGCAGTATTTT. Its protein is CASKWQGLADTQYF.

This rearrangement joins TRBV9 to TRBJ1-3, with D possibly being TRBD1 (6 bases). The V end was cut by 0 bases, the J end by 0 bases, with 10 bases between. Germline V lookup: CDR1 SGDLS, CDR2 YYNGEE. This CDR3 region has 16 residues. Here the CDR3 DNA reads TGTGCCAGCAGCGTAGGAGGACAGAGCTCTGGAAACACCATATATTTT. Translated: CASSVGGQSSGNTIYF.

V usage is TRBV7-2 and J usage is TRBJ2-1; 9 bases agree with TRBD2. The CDR3 is made up of 17 amino acids. V trimming: 4 bases; J trimming: 0 bases; junction bases outside the gene matches: 7. The germline V gene has CDR1 SGHTA and CDR2 FQGNSA. CDR3 coding DNA: TGTGCCAGCAGCTGGGCTCTAGCGGGAAGCTCCTACAATGAGCAGTTCTTC. This sequence encodes CASSWALAGSSYNEQFF. Full variable domain (outside the CDR3, taken from reference TRBV7-2 and TRBJ2-1): GAGVSQSPSNKVTEKGKDVELRCDPISGHTALYWYRQSLGQGLEFLIYFQGNSAPDKSGLPSDRFSAERTGGSVSTLTIQRTQQEDSAVYLCASSWALAGSSYNEQFFGPGTRLTVL.

The chain carries TRBV9 and TRBJ2-3; D might be TRBD2 (5 bases). V gave up 3 bases and J gave up 11 bases, with 13 bases separating them. Germline V gene lookup returns CDR1 SGDLS and CDR2 YYNGEE. The CDR3 runs 12 residues. The CDR3 region has the DNA TGTGCCAGCAGCGGGGATGGAGGAAAGCAGTATTTT. Translation: CASSGDGGKQYF.

This chain links TRBV6-5 with TRBJ1-5, with unresolved D. From germline, CDR1 is MNHEY and CDR2 SVGAGI. The CDR3 is 13 amino acids. The V and J ends lost 6 bases and 0 bases respectively, with 6 bases between them. The DNA for the CDR3 is TGTGCCAGCAGGAGATATAGCAATCAGCCCCAGCATTTT. This sequence encodes CASRRYSNQPQHF.

The rearrangement uses TRBV9 and TRBJ2-1, with TRBD2 identical over 11 bases. From germline, CDR1 is SGDLS and CDR2 YYNGEE. V lost 2 bases to trimming and J lost 4 bases; unmatched junction nucleotides: 2. The CDR3 contains 15 residues. CDR3 residues: CASSVTSGNYNEQFF. DNA of the CDR3: TGTGCCAGCAGCGTGACTAGCGGGAATTACAATGAGCAGTTCTTC.

The V call is TRBV7-9, the J call TRBJ1-2, with 7 bases that match TRBD1. The CDR3 spans 12 residues. Germline V gene lookup returns CDR1 SEHNR and CDR2 FQNEAQ (reference sequence). Trimming removed 6 bases from V and 7 bases from J; junction bases left unmatched: 5. The CDR3 here is CASSFNRGGYTF. DNA for the CDR3: TGTGCCAGCAGTTTCAACAGGGGTGGCTACACCTTC.

The gene calls are TRBV2 and TRBJ2-7; 9 nucleotides agree with TRBD1. The CDR3 extends over 15 amino acids. From germline, CDR1 is SNHLY and CDR2 FYNNEI. V lost 6 bases and J lost 4; bases outside the gene matches: 10. In nucleotides, the CDR3 is TGTGCCAGCAGCCCTAACCGGGACAGGGCTTACGAGCAGTACTTC. This sequence encodes CASSPNRDRAYEQYF.

The chain couples TRBV7-3 to TRBJ1-3, with TRBD1 matching 7 bases. This CDR3 has 15 residues. The V gene end was trimmed by 6 bases and the J gene end by 2 bases; junction bases not matched to a gene: 7. CDR1 is SGHTA, CDR2 FQGTGA, per germline. CDR3 sequence (DNA): TGTGCCAGCAGAAGAACAGGGGACCCTGGAAACACCATATATTTT. Encoded protein: CASRRTGDPGNTIYF.

This chain connects TRBV6-5 to TRBJ2-7; TRBD1 agrees at 8 bases. V was clipped by 2 bases and J by 4 bases; unmatched bases: 7. There are 15 residues in the CDR3. Germline V gene lookup returns CDR1 MNHEY and CDR2 SVGAGI. CDR3 protein: CASSYKGQGGYEQYF. CDR3 DNA: TGTGCCAGCAGTTACAAAGGACAGGGTGGTTACGAGCAGTACTTC.

J is TRBJ2-3 and V is TRBV5-4, with 9 bases that match TRBD1. Germline V CDR1 and CDR2: SGHNT, YYREEE (reference sequence). The CDR3 loop spans 15 amino acids. V shed 3 bases and J 7 bases; nucleotides not matched to a gene: 9. For the CDR3, the DNA is TGTGCCAGCAGCTCAGGACAGGGGTATGGGTATACGCAGTATTTT. Encoded protein: CASSSGQGYGYTQYF.

V gene TRBV18 combines with J gene TRBJ2-5; D is unresolved. V lost 2 bases to trimming and J lost 8 bases, with 15 bases between them. Germline CDR1 and CDR2: KGHSH and LQKENI. The CDR3 totals 14 residues. The CDR3 DNA follows: TGTGCCAGCTCACCAGACCAGTTTCGGAGTACCCAGTACTTC. Protein: CASSPDQFRSTQYF.

The chain uses TRBV2 and TRBJ1-2; D is perhaps TRBD1 (6 bases). The V gene's germline CDR1 is SNHLY and CDR2 FYNNEI. The CDR3 is 12 residues long. V was shortened by 7 bases and J by 5 bases, with 11 bases between the two germline ends. This CDR3 is CASKLQGYGYTF. CDR3 sequence (DNA): TGTGCCAGCAAGCTACAGGGTTATGGCTACACCTTC. The whole variable domain, filled in from reference TRBV2 and TRBJ1-2, reads EPEVTQTPSHQVTQMGQEVILRCVPISNHLYFYWYRQILGQKVEFLVSFYNNEISEKSEIFDDQFSVERPDGSNFTLKIRSTKLEDSAMYFCASKLQGYGYTFGSGTRLTVV.

CDR3 bases: TGTGCCAGCAGCCGGAACGGGCCGGCGGGGGGAGATACGCAGTATTTT. Translating it yields CASSRNGPAGGDTQYF. The chain combines TRBV11-3 with TRBJ2-3; 8 bases map to TRBD2. Germline V lookup: CDR1 SGHNT, CDR2 YENEEA. V gave up 5 bases and J gave up 5 bases; unmatched junction bases: 12. The CDR3 is made up of 16 amino acids.

The chain carries TRBV28 and TRBJ2-7, with 9 nucleotides matching TRBD2. The germline V gene encodes CDR1 MDHEN and CDR2 SYDVKM. The CDR3 consists of 19 residues. The junction had 22 bases not matched to a gene; V was cut back by 3 bases and J by 7 bases. The CDR3 coding sequence is TGTGCCAGCAGTTTCGCGGTCCGGTTACCTAGCGGGACCTTCAGGGAGCAGTACTTC. Protein: CASSFAVRLPSGTFREQYF. Variable domain in full (rest from reference TRBV28 and TRBJ2-7): DVKVTQSSRYLVKRTGEKVFLECVQDMDHENMFWYRQDPGLGLRLIYFSYDVKMKEKGDIPEGYSVSREKKERFSLILESASTNQTSMYLCASSFAVRLPSGTFREQYFGPGTRLTVT.

The genes are TRBV19 and TRBJ1-2; a possible D gene is TRBD1 (5 bases). The CDR3 runs to 15 residues. The V gene's germline CDR1 is LNHDA and CDR2 SQIVND (reference sequence). V gave up 1 base and J gave up 1 base, with 10 bases separating them. For the CDR3, the DNA is TGTGCCAGTAGTATAGGCACAGGCGATAACTATGGCTACACCTTC. It is translated as CASSIGTGDNYGYTF.

The chain is built from TRBV7-9 and TRBJ1-1; D is perhaps TRBD1 (5 bases). There are 15 residues in the CDR3. V was shortened by 0 bases and J by 1 base, with 9 bases between the two germline ends. Germline assignment: CDR1 SEHNR and CDR2 FQNEAQ (reference sequence). In DNA form, the CDR3 reads TGTGCCAGCAGCTTAGCGCGGCAGGGGAACACTGAAGCTTTCTTT. It codes for CASSLARQGNTEAFF.

The chain carries TRBV6-1 and TRBJ2-7; 9 positions agree with TRBD2. Germline lookup yields CDR1 MNHNS and CDR2 SASEGT. V lost 10 bases, J lost 4 bases, and 14 bases stayed unmatched. This CDR3 has 15 residues. This CDR3 is CATRREAGGNYEQYF. As DNA, the CDR3 is TGTGCCACCAGACGGGAAGCGGGAGGTAATTACGAGCAGTACTTC.

This clone was seen only once. The chain combines TRBV2 with TRBJ2-1, with TRBD1 matching over 8 bases. There are 13 residues in the CDR3. Trimming at V came to 8 bases and at J to 7 bases, leaving 7 bases not matched to a gene. Germline loops: CDR1 SNHLY, CDR2 FYNNEI. CDR3 protein: CASSRQGSNEQFF. As DNA, the CDR3 is TGTGCCAGCTCACGACAGGGGAGTAATGAGCAGTTCTTC.

The chain has TRBV6-1 and TRBJ2-7, with D tentatively TRBD1 (5 bases). CDR1 is MNHNS, CDR2 SASEGT, per germline. Trimming left V 4 bases short and J 1 base short, with 11 bases between. This CDR3 has 14 residues. CDR3 in amino acids: CASSVQVGSYEQYF. DNA for the CDR3: TGTGCCAGCAGTGTACAGGTTGGATCCTACGAGCAGTACTTC.

CDR3 DNA: TGTGCCAGCAGACCGGGACAGACCTACTCTGGAAACACCATATATTTT. Encoded protein: CASRPGQTYSGNTIYF. The gene calls are TRBV28 and TRBJ1-3; 7 nucleotides align to TRBD1. This CDR3 has 16 residues. V shed 6 bases and J 0 bases; nucleotides not matched to a gene: 8. From germline, CDR1 is MDHEN and CDR2 SYDVKM.

This sequence joins TRBV11-2 and TRBJ1-1; D unclear. The CDR3 runs 15 residues. Germline CDR1 and CDR2: SGHAT and FQNNGV. The ends were cut back, 5 bases at V and 2 bases at J, with 15 bases in the middle. CDR3 DNA sequence: TGTGCCAGCAGCCGGTATGGGCCCGGAAACACTGAAGCTTTCTTT. Protein: CASSRYGPGNTEAFF.

The rearrangement links TRBV5-8 to TRBJ2-7; 8 bases agree with TRBD1. Trimming removed 0 bases from V and 4 bases from J; junction bases left unmatched: 6. This CDR3 comprises 15 residues. Germline V gene data show CDR1 as SGHTS and CDR2 as YDEGEE. The CDR3 DNA is TGTGCCAGCAGCTTGGCCGGGACAGGCCTATACGAGCAGTACTTC. This sequence encodes CASSLAGTGLYEQYF.

The genes are TRBV28 and TRBJ1-2; D may be TRBD1 (5 bases). The CDR3 is 13 residues long. The V end lost 4 bases, the J end lost 3 bases, and 9 bases lay between the germline ends. CDR1 MDHEN and CDR2 SYDVKM come from the germline V gene. CDR3 residues: CASSSGIDYGYTF. The CDR3 DNA reads TGTGCCAGCAGTTCAGGGATCGACTATGGCTACACCTTC.